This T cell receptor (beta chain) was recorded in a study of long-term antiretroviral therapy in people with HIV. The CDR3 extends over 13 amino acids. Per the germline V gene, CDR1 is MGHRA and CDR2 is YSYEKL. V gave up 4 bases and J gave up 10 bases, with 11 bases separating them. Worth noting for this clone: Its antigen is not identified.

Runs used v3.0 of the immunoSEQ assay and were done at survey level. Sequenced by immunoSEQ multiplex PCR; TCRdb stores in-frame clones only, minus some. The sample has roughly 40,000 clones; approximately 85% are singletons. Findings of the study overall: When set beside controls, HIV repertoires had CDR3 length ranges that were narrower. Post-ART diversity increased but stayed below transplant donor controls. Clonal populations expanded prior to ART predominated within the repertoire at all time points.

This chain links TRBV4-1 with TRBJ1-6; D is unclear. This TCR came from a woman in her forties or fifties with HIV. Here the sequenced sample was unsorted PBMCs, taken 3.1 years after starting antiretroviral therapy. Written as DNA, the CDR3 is TGCGCCAGCAGCCTTCGGAGGGAATCACCCCTCCACTTT. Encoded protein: CASSLRRESPLHF.